A selection of T cell receptor beta chains follows, all from one sample in a study of cytomegalovirus exposure and HLA in healthy donors. The protocol was immunoSEQ multiplex PCR, while the TCRdb copy is restricted to in-frame clones and leaves out a portion. The sample yields approximately 170,000 clones, 76% seen once. The sequencing input was PBMCs. The receptors shown here come from a female donor in good health and CMV-seronegative. CDR3s include the opening cysteine and the closing phenylalanine or tryptophan. The order of the fields is V gene, J gene, CDR3 protein.

TRBV28,TRBJ2-3,CASSSSDFSGPYF
TRBV7-2,TRBJ2-3,CASSYSRTGEGTQYF
TRBV29-1,TRBJ2-7,CSPRTGARLSSRYEQYF
TRBV6-1,NA,CASSEGGREGRYEQYF
TRBV6-1,TRBJ1-1,CASSTQGLANTEAFF
TRBV4-3,TRBJ2-7,CASSQDFAGSSEQYF
TRBV18,TRBJ2-7,CASSARGGRYEQYF
TRBV7-6,TRBJ1-3,CASSLAPGDNSGNTIYF
TRBV4-1,TRBJ2-7,CASSQDGGSGATYEQYF
TRBV7-8,TRBJ1-2,CASSLGQGNYGYTF
TRBV7-9,TRBJ1-5,CASSLGFGQPQHF
TRBV5-4,TRBJ1-1,CASSLTPNTEAFF
TRBV30,TRBJ2-5,CAWIRPGEGQGKGETQYF
TRBV7-2,TRBJ2-6,CASSGANGLTF
TRBV5-1,TRBJ2-1,CASSPETFYEQFF
TRBV18,TRBJ2-2,CASSPPLLANTGELFF
TRBV5-6,TRBJ2-7,CASSSGTGPSYEQYF
TRBV7-9,TRBJ1-6,CASSLDREFGSPLHF
TRBV5-1,TRBJ2-3,CASSLEGRGGTDTQYF
TRBV6-5,TRBJ2-2,CASSTGLANTGELFF
TRBV27,TRBJ2-6,CASSLAGVTGANGLTF
TRBV15,TRBJ1-4,CATSRDGGEKLFF
TRBV27,TRBJ2-3,CASGQRRQYF
TRBV28,TRBJ2-1,CASTVGNQKDNEQFF
TRBV5-4,TRBJ2-7,CASSSQGSYEQYF
TRBV10-3,TRBJ2-3,CAISAASGGTDTQYF
TRBV25-1,TRBJ2-7,CASSAGLAGIYEQYF
TRBV7-2,TRBJ1-1,CASSLMEGGATEAFF